These 8 T cell receptor beta chains originate from one sample sequenced in a study of cytomegalovirus exposure and HLA in healthy donors. The PCR had 60 Vbeta and 13 Jbeta primers. Sequenced by immunoSEQ multiplex PCR; TCRdb stores in-frame clones only, minus some. The sample has about 120,000 clones, about 76% seen once. Source material: PBMCs. The receptors were sampled from a woman between 35 and 50 years old in good health and CMV-seronegative.

J is TRBJ2-1 and V is TRBV7-9; 13 bases fit TRBD2. Trimming at V came to 5 bases and at J to 9 bases, leaving 10 bases not matched to a gene. Germline CDR1 SEHNR, CDR2 FQNEAQ (reference sequence). The CDR3 sequence is 16 residues long. CDR3 DNA sequence: TGTGCCAGCAGCCCGACCGGGACTAGCGGGGTCGGTGAGCAGTTCTTC. Translated: CASSPTGTSGVGEQFF.

This chain uses TRBV5-6 with TRBJ2-3, with D hard to call. Trimming pared 0 bases from V and 0 bases from J, leaving 11 bases between. CDR1 SGHDT and CDR2 YYEEEE come from the germline V gene. This CDR3 is built from 16 residues. The CDR3 region has the DNA TGTGCCAGCAGCTTGGGTCAGACGACTAGCACAGATACGCAGTATTTT. As protein: CASSLGQTTSTDTQYF.

V and J are TRBV27 and TRBJ1-2; D gene unclear. CDR3 length: 15 amino acids. Germline-derived CDR1 and CDR2 are MNHEY and SMNVEV (reference sequence). Trimming stripped 6 bases from V and 5 bases from J, with 19 bases between. CDR3 protein: CASSITADSLYGYTF. As DNA, the CDR3 is TGTGCCAGCAGCATAACCGCAGATTCTCTTTATGGCTACACCTTC.

This chain connects TRBV11-3 to TRBJ2-3, with D perhaps matching TRBD1 (6 bases). With 1 base removed from V and 5 bases from J, the gap between germline ends came to 7 bases. This CDR3 has 13 amino acids. Germline-derived CDR1 and CDR2 are SGHNT and YENEEA. The DNA of the CDR3 is TGTGCCAGCAGCTTAGGGGGGCAAGATACGCAGTATTTT. Translated, it gives CASSLGGQDTQYF.

The chain recombines TRBV10-1 with TRBJ2-2, with 8 bases matching TRBD2. This CDR3 is 13 amino acids long. CDR1 and CDR2 from the germline V gene are WNHNN and SYGVQD (reference sequence). Losses at the gene ends were 5 bases for V and 4 bases for J; bases not matched to a gene: 0. CDR3 coding DNA: TGCGCCAGCAGTCGGGGGGGCACCGGGGAGCTGTTTTTT. Amino acids: CASSRGGTGELFF.

The rearrangement joins TRBV7-9 to TRBJ1-2, with D perhaps matching TRBD1 (6 bases). This CDR3 has 15 residues. Per germline, CDR1 SEHNR and CDR2 FQNEAQ (reference sequence). V lost 1 base and J lost 4, with 13 bases in between. The CDR3 is CASSLDRTALYGYTF. The CDR3 DNA is TGTGCCAGCAGCTTAGATAGGACAGCTCTCTATGGCTACACCTTC.

In the case of this clone: The junction departs from the called germline gene at one end, perhaps through a read error. This rearrangement joins TRBV7-9 to TRBJ1-1, with D perhaps TRBD1 (6 bases). Germline lookup yields CDR1 SEHNR and CDR2 FQNEAQ (reference sequence). The CDR3 contains 16 residues. The CDR3 sequence is CSSSLGGLGEEAEAFF. The CDR3 DNA follows: TGTTCCAGCAGCTTAGGGGGGCTGGGCGAAGAGGCTGAAGCTTTCTTT. Based on the CDR3 plus reference TRBV7-9 and TRBJ1-1, the full variable domain is DTGVSQNPRHKITKRGQNVTFRCDPISEHNRLYWYRQTLGQGPEFLTYFQNEAQLEKSRLLSDRFSAERPKGSFSTLEIQRTEQGDSAMYLCSSSLGGLGEEAEAFFGQGTRLTVV.

The chain has TRBV19 and TRBJ1-1; TRBD1 is a possible D gene (6 bases). Trimming removed 5 bases at V and 0 bases at J, with 10 bases between. The germline V gene has CDR1 LNHDA and CDR2 SQIVND (reference sequence). This CDR3 spans 14 amino acids. The CDR3 is CASSLQGVNTEAFF. The CDR3 DNA is TGTGCCAGTAGTCTACAGGGCGTGAACACTGAAGCTTTCTTT.